This T cell receptor (beta chain) came from a study of metastatic and nonmetastatic thyroid tumors. Trimming cost V 6 bases and J 7 bases; bases outside gene matches: 6. Germline assignment: CDR1 DFQATT and CDR2 SNEGSKA (reference sequence). The CDR3 totals 14 residues. TCRdb reanalyzed the PCR reads via MiXCR. The sample holds tens of thousands of clones, 30% to 40% seen once. No treatment had been given to any patient before thyroid surgery. The rearrangement joins TRBV20-1 to TRBJ2-1; 13 bases match TRBD2. The clonotype was recovered from a female donor with papillary thyroid cancer or a benign thyroid nodule (not recorded which). Some clones in this sample may be carry-over from other donors' samples. The sequencing sample was made of tumor tissue. The CDR3 loop reads CSAGGTSGKNEQFF. The CDR3 nucleotides read TGCAGTGCCGGGGGGACTAGCGGGAAGAATGAGCAGTTCTTC.